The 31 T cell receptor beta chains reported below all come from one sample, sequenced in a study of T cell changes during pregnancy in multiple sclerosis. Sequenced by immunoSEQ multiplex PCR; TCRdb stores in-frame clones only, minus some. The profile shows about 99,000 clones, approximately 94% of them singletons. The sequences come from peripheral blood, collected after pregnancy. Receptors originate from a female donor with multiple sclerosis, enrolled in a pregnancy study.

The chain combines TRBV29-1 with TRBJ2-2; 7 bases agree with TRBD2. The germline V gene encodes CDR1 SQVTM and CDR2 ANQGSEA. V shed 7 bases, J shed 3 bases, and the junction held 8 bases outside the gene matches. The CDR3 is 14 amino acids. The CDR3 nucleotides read TGCAGCGCGACCGGGACTACTTACACCGGGGAGCTGTTTTTT. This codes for CSATGTTYTGELFF.

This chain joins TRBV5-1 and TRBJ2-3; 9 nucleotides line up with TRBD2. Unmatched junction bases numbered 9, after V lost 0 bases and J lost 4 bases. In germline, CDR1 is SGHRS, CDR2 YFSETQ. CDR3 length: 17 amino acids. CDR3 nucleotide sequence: TGCGCCAGCAGCTTGGGGAGGTCTAGCGGGACATCAGATACGCAGTATTTT. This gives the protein CASSLGRSSGTSDTQYF.

CDR3 nucleotide sequence: TGCAGTGCCTCGAGGTCGGGCTACACCTTC. Encoded protein: CSASRSGYTF. J is TRBJ1-2 and V is TRBV20-1; the D is unclear. Germline CDR1 DFQATT, CDR2 SNEGSKA (reference sequence). The CDR3 sequence is 10 residues long. V was shortened by 6 bases and J by 8 bases, with 10 bases between the two germline ends.

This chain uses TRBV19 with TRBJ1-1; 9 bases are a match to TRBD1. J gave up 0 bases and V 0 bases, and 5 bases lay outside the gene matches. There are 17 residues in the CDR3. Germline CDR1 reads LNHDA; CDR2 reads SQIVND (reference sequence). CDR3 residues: CASSIDRDRVMNTEAFF. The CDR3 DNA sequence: TGTGCCAGTAGTATAGACCGGGACAGGGTGATGAACACTGAAGCTTTCTTT.

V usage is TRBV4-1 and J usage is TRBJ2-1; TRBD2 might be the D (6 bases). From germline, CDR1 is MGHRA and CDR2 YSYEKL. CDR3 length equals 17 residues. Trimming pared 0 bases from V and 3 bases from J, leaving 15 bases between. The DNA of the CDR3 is TGCGCCAGCAGCCAAGATCCCTCGGCGGGGAGCTACAATGAGCAGTTCTTC. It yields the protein CASSQDPSAGSYNEQFF.

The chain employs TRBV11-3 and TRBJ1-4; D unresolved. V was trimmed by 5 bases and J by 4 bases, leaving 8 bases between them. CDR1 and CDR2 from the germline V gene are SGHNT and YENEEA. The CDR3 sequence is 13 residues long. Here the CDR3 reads CASSPGINEKLFF. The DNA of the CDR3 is TGTGCCAGCAGCCCCGGGATTAATGAAAAACTGTTTTTT.

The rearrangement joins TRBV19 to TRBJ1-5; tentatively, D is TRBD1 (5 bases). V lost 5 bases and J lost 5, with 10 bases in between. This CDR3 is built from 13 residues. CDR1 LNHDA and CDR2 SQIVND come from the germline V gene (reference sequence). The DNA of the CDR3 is TGTGCCAGTAGTCCGACAGTGGATCAGCCCCAGCATTTT. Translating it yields CASSPTVDQPQHF.

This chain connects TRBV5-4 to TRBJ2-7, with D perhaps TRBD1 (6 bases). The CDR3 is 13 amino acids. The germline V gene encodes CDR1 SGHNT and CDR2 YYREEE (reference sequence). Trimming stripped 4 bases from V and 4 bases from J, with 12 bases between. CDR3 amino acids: CASSRNREYEQYF. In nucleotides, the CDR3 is TGTGCCAGCAGCCGAAACAGGGAATACGAGCAGTACTTC.

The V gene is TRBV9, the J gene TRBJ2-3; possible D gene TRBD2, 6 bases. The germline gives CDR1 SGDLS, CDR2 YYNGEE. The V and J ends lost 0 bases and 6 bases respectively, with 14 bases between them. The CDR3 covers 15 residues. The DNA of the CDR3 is TGTGCCAGCAGCGTAGAACCCAGCGGGTGGGATACGCAGTATTTT. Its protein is CASSVEPSGWDTQYF. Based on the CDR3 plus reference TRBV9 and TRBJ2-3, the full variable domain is DSGVTQTPKHLITATGQRVTLRCSPRSGDLSVYWYQQSLDQGLQFLIQYYNGEERAKGNILERFSAQQFPDLHSELNLSSLELGDSALYFCASSVEPSGWDTQYFGPGTRLTVL.

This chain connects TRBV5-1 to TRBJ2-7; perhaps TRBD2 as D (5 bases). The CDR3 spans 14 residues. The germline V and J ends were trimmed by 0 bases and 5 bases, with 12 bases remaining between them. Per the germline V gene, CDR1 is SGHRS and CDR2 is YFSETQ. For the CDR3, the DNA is TGCGCCAGCAGCTTGGGAGGGAGATCCGACGAGCAGTACTTC. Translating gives CASSLGGRSDEQYF.

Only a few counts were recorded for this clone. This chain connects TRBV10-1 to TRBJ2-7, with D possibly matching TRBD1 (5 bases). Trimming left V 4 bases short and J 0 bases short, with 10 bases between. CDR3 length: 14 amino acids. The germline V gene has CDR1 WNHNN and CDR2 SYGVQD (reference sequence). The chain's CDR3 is CASSAYRSSYEQYF. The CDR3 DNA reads TGCGCCAGCAGTGCTTACAGGAGCTCCTACGAGCAGTACTTC.

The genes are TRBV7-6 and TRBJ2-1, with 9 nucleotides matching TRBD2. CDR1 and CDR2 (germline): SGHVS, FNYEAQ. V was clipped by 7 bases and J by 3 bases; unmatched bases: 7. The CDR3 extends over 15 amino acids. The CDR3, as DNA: TGTGCCAGCACCCTGACTAGCGGCTTCTACAATGAGCAGTTCTTC. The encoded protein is CASTLTSGFYNEQFF.

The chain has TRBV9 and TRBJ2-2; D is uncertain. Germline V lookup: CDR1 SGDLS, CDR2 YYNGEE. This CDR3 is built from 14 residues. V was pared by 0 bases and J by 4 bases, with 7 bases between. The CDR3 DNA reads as TGTGCCAGCAGCGTAGAGCAGGTCACCGGGGAGCTGTTTTTT. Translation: CASSVEQVTGELFF.

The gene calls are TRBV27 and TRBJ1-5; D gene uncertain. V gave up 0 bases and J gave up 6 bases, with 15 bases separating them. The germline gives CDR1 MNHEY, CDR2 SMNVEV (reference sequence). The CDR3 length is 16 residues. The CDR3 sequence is CASSLSGADGFQPQHF. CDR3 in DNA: TGTGCCAGCAGTTTATCTGGAGCCGATGGTTTTCAGCCCCAGCATTTT.

The CDR3 nucleotides are TGTGCCAGAAGCTTGGTAGTACAGGGACAGATCGCCGGTTTTTGCAATCAGCCCCAGCATTTT. Its translation: CARSLVVQGQIAGFCNQPQHF. The V call is TRBV5-3, the J call TRBJ1-5; 7 bases line up with TRBD1. TRBV5-3 has ORF status, its function being uncertain. Trimming removed 0 bases from V and 2 bases from J; junction bases left unmatched: 20. This CDR3 is built from 21 residues.

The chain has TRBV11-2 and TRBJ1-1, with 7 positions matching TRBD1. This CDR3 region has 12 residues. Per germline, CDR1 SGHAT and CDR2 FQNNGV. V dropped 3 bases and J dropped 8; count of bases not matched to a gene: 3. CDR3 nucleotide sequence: TGTGCCAGCAGCTTTTCAGGGGGAGAAGCTTTCTTT. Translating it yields CASSFSGGEAFF.

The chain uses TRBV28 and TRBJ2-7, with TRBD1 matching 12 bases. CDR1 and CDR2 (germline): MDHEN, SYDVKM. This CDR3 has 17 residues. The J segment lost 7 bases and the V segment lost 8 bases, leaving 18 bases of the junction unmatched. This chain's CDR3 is CASVGGQGAFLFEEQYF. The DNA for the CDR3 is TGTGCCAGCGTTGGGGGACAGGGGGCTTTCCTTTTTGAGGAGCAGTACTTC.

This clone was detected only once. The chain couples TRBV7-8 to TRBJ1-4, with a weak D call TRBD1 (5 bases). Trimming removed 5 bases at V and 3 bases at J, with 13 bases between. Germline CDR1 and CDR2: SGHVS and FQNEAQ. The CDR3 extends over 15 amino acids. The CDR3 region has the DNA TGTGCCAGCAGCGCCGACAGACGACCTAATGAAAAACTGTTTTTT. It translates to CASSADRRPNEKLFF.

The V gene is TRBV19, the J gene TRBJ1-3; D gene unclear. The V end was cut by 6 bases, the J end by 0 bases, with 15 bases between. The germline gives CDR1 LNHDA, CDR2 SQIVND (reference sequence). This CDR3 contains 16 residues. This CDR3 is CASSGIGGISGNTIYF. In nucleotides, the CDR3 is TGTGCCAGTAGCGGAATTGGAGGGATCTCTGGAAACACCATATATTTT.

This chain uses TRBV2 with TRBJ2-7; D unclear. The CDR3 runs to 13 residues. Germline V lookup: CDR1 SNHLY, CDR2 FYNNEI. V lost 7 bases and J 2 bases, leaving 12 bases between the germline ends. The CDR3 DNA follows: TGTGCCAGCAAGAAGCTCCCCGCCTACGAGCAGTACTTC. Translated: CASKKLPAYEQYF.

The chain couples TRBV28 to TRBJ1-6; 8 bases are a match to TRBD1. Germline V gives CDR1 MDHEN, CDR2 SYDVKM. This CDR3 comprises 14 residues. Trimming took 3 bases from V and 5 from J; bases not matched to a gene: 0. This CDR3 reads CASSLTGDNSPLHF. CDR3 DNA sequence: TGTGCCAGCAGTTTGACAGGGGATAATTCACCCCTCCACTTT.

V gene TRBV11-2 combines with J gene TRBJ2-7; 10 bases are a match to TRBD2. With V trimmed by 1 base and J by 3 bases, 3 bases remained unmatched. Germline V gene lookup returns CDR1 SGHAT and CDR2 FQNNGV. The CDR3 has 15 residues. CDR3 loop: CASSLGVAGGYEQYF. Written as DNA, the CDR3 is TGTGCCAGCAGCTTAGGGGTAGCGGGAGGCTACGAGCAGTACTTC.

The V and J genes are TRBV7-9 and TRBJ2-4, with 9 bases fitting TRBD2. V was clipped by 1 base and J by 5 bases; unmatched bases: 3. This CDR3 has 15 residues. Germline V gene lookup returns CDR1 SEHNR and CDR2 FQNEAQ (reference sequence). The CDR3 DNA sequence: TGTGCCAGCAGCTTAGGGGCTAGCGGGGAAAACATTCAGTACTTC. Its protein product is CASSLGASGENIQYF.

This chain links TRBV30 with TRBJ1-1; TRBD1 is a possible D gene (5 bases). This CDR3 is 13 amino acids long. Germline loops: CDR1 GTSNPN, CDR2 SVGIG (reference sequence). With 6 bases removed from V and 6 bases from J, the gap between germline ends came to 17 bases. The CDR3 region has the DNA TGTGCCTGCACCCCCCCAGGGAATGCTGAAGCTTTCTTT. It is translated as CACTPPGNAEAFF.

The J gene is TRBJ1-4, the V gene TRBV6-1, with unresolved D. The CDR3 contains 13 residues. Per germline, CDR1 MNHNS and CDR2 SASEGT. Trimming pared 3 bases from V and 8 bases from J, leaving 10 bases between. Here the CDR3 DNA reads TGTGCCAGCAGTGAGATAACCGAGGAAAAACTGTTTTTT. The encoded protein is CASSEITEEKLFF.

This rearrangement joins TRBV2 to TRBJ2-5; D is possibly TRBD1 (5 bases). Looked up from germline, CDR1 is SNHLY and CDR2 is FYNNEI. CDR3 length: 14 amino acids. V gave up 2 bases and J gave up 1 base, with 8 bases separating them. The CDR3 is CASSELTVQETQYF. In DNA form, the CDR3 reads TGTGCCAGCAGTGAACTGACAGTCCAAGAGACCCAGTACTTC.

CDR3 in amino acids: CAWSFHSNQPQHF. The CDR3 DNA follows: TGTGCCTGGAGTTTCCATAGCAATCAGCCCCAGCATTTT. The chain carries TRBV30 and TRBJ1-5; D unclear. There are 13 residues in the CDR3. The V end lost 2 bases, the J end lost 0 bases, and 5 bases lay between the germline ends. CDR1 GTSNPN and CDR2 SVGIG come from the germline V gene (reference sequence).

CDR3 loop: CASTIQGVSNQPQHF. The CDR3 DNA is TGTGCCAGTACCATACAGGGGGTTAGCAATCAGCCCCAGCATTTT. V is TRBV19 and J is TRBJ1-5; TRBD1 agrees at 8 bases. This CDR3 spans 15 amino acids. CDR1 is LNHDA, CDR2 SQIVND, per germline (reference sequence). J was trimmed by 0 bases and V by 7 bases; bases with no gene match: 5.

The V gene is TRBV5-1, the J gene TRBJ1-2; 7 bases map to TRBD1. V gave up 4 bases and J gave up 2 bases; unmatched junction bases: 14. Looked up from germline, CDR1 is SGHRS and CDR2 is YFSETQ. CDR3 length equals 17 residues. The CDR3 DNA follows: TGCGCCAGCAGCCCCGGGGACAGAGAGAGAGCCAACTATGGCTACACCTTC. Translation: CASSPGDRERANYGYTF. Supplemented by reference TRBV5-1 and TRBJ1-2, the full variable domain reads KAGVTQTPRYLIKTRGQQVTLSCSPISGHRSVSWYQQTPGQGLQFLFEYFSETQRNKGNFPGRFSGRQFSNSRSEMNVSTLELGDSALYLCASSPGDRERANYGYTFGSGTRLTVV.

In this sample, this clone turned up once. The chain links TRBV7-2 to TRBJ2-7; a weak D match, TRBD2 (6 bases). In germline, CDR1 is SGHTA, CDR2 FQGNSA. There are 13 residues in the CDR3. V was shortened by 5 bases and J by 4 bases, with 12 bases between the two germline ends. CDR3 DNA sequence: TGTGCCAGCAGCCCCGTGGAGGGTTACGAGCAGTACTTC. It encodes CASSPVEGYEQYF. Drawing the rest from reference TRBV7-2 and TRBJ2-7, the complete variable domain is GAGVSQSPSNKVTEKGKDVELRCDPISGHTALYWYRQSLGQGLEFLIYFQGNSAPDKSGLPSDRFSAERTGGSVSTLTIQRTQQEDSAVYLCASSPVEGYEQYFGPGTRLTVT.

The CDR3 loop is CASSSERETQYF. In DNA form, the CDR3 reads TGTGCCAGCAGCTCCGAACGGGAGACCCAGTACTTC. The chain is built from TRBV7-9 and TRBJ2-5; D is uncertain. V shed 4 bases and J shed 5 bases, with 8 bases lying between them. This CDR3 comprises 12 residues. The germline CDR1 and CDR2 sequences are SEHNR and FQNEAQ (reference sequence).